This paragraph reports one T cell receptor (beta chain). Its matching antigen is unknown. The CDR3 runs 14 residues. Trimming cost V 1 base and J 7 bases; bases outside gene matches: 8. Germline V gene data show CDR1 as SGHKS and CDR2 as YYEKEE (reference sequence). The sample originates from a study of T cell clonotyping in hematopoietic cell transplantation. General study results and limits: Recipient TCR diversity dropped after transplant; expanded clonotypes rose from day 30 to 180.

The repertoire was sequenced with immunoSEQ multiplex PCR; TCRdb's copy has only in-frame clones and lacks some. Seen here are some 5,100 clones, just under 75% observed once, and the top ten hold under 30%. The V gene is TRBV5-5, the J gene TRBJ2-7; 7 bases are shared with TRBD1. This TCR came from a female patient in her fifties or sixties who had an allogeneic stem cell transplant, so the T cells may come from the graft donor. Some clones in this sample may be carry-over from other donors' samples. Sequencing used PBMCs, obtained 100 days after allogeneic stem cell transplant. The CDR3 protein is CASSLLGGWGEQYF. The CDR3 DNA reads TGTGCCAGCAGCTTGCTAGGGGGCTGGGGGGAGCAGTACTTC.